A single sample is the source of the 25 T cell receptor beta chains below, sequenced in a study of technical replicates of blood from a handful of donors (TCRdb year 2017). The library was made by the immunoSEQ multiplex PCR assay. TCRdb took this table from immuneACCESS and kept in-frame rearrangements with V and J called. Such tables lack part of the clones; where checked against another copy, unresolved V genes explain under half of the gap, and the rest is unexplained. The sample records roughly 97,000 clones, approximately 96% of which are singletons. The ten largest clones represent 0.36% of the sample. Sequenced material: T cells isolated from PBMCs. Source of these receptors: a human donor in good health.

This clone was detected once. V gene TRBV9 combines with J gene TRBJ1-2; possible D gene TRBD1, 5 bases. Germline CDR1 SGDLS, CDR2 YYNGEE. Trimming removed 1 base at V and 6 bases at J, with 10 bases between. There are 13 residues in the CDR3. The CDR3 is CASSVQGSDGYTF. For the CDR3, the DNA is TGTGCCAGCAGCGTACAGGGCTCCGATGGCTACACCTTC. Full variable domain (missing parts from reference TRBV9 and TRBJ1-2): DSGVTQTPKHLITATGQRVTLRCSPRSGDLSVYWYQQSLDQGLQFLIQYYNGEERAKGNILERFSAQQFPDLHSELNLSSLELGDSALYFCASSVQGSDGYTFGSGTRLTVV.

This sequence joins TRBV29-1 and TRBJ2-5; 8 bases fit TRBD1. Germline CDR1 and CDR2: SQVTM and ANQGSEA. The CDR3 length is 12 residues. Trimming took 1 base from V and 5 from J; bases not matched to a gene: 0. CDR3 DNA: TGCAGCGTTGAAGGGACAGGGGAGACCCAGTACTTC. This translates into CSVEGTGETQYF.

The gene calls are TRBV9 and TRBJ2-1, with 8 bases lining up with TRBD2. With 0 bases clipped from V and 6 bases from J, the junction kept 8 bases outside the gene matches. The germline V gene encodes CDR1 SGDLS and CDR2 YYNGEE. This CDR3 contains 16 residues. For the CDR3, the DNA is TGTGCCAGCAGCGTAGGTGCGGGAGGACCCTTCAATGAGCAGTTCTTC. Amino acid sequence: CASSVGAGGPFNEQFF.

The V call is TRBV14, the J call TRBJ2-1; D is perhaps TRBD1 (5 bases). The CDR3 is 16 amino acids. Germline CDR1 is SGHDN and CDR2 is FVKESK. Trimming took off 6 bases at V and 4 bases at J, with 19 bases between the two ends. CDR3 protein: CASSGNRGEFYNEQFF. CDR3 bases: TGTGCCAGCAGTGGGAATAGGGGCGAGTTTTACAATGAGCAGTTCTTC.

This rearrangement joins TRBV5-1 to TRBJ1-1; the D gene is possibly TRBD1 (6 bases). V was pared by 0 bases and J by 2 bases, with 17 bases between. The CDR3 sequence is 17 residues long. The germline V gene encodes CDR1 SGHRS and CDR2 YFSETQ. CDR3 region: CASSLGTGNRVNTEAFF. The CDR3 coding sequence is TGCGCCAGCAGCTTGGGTACAGGGAACCGTGTTAACACTGAAGCTTTCTTT.

J is TRBJ2-1 and V is TRBV29-1; 7 bases align to TRBD1. The germline V gene encodes CDR1 SQVTM and CDR2 ANQGSEA. Trimming cost V 3 bases and J 8 bases; bases outside gene matches: 4. The CDR3 spans 12 residues. CDR3 sequence: CSVDLTGYEQFF. Written as DNA, the CDR3 is TGCAGCGTTGACCTGACAGGGTATGAGCAGTTCTTC.

The chain couples TRBV27 to TRBJ2-1, with TRBD1 matching 7 bases. V lost 3 bases and J lost 5; bases outside the gene matches: 4. Germline lookup yields CDR1 MNHEY and CDR2 SMNVEV (reference sequence). CDR3 length equals 14 residues. CDR3 sequence: CASSLPGQNNEQFF. CDR3 DNA sequence: TGTGCCAGCAGTTTGCCGGGACAGAACAATGAGCAGTTCTTC.

The rearrangement uses TRBV21-1 and TRBJ1-2; TRBD1 is the table's D call and was not checked against the DNA. TRBV21-1 is a documented pseudogene. This CDR3 has 15 residues. CDR3 residues: CASSKDWGQGYGYTF. The DNA for the CDR3 is TGTGCCAGCAGCAAAGATTGGGGGCAGGGCTATGGCTACACCTTC.

The chain employs TRBV5-6 and TRBJ1-2, with D tentatively TRBD1 (6 bases). Trimming left V 4 bases short and J 3 bases short, with 22 bases between. This CDR3 has 17 residues. Germline V CDR1 and CDR2: SGHDT, YYEEEE. CDR3 sequence: CASSPDSGTTYDYGYTF. In nucleotides, the CDR3 is TGTGCCAGCAGCCCGGATTCCGGGACAACTTACGACTATGGCTACACCTTC.

The chain has TRBV29-1 and TRBJ2-1; 7 positions agree with TRBD2. Trimming removed 5 bases from V and 7 bases from J; junction bases left unmatched: 14. The length of the CDR3 is 15 residues. CDR1 and CDR2 (germline): SQVTM, ANQGSEA. The CDR3: CSVSTGTTVWNEQFF. In nucleotides, the CDR3 is TGCAGCGTTTCAACCGGGACTACGGTTTGGAATGAGCAGTTCTTC.

The rearrangement joins TRBV27 to TRBJ1-5, with TRBD1 matching over 7 bases. With V trimmed by 4 bases and J by 1 base, 4 bases remained unmatched. This CDR3 has 15 residues. The germline V gene encodes CDR1 MNHEY and CDR2 SMNVEV (reference sequence). CDR3 sequence reads: CASSSYRGSNQPQHF. Written as DNA, the CDR3 is TGTGCCAGCAGTTCATACAGGGGAAGCAATCAGCCCCAGCATTTT.

This chain connects TRBV15 to TRBJ1-1; D is perhaps TRBD1 (5 bases). The germline V gene has CDR1 LNHNV and CDR2 YYDKDF (reference sequence). The CDR3 is 19 residues long. Trimming pared 0 bases from V and 3 bases from J, leaving 23 bases between. The CDR3 is CATSRDDGRVSRLDTEAFF. CDR3 nucleotide sequence: TGTGCCACCAGCAGAGATGACGGCAGGGTAAGTCGGTTGGACACTGAAGCTTTCTTT.

The chain carries TRBV19 and TRBJ2-2; tentative D call: TRBD2 (6 bases). Germline CDR1 and CDR2: LNHDA and SQIVND (reference sequence). The V end was cut by 7 bases, the J end by 8 bases, with 20 bases between. The CDR3 spans 15 residues. This chain's CDR3 is CASTSGDIRGGELFF. CDR3 DNA: TGTGCCAGTACCTCGGGAGACATACGAGGGGGGGAGCTGTTTTTT.

The chain uses TRBV2 and TRBJ1-4, with TRBD1 identical over 7 bases. There are 15 residues in the CDR3. CDR1 and CDR2 (germline): SNHLY, FYNNEI. J gave up 4 bases and V 6 bases, and 8 bases lay outside the gene matches. In DNA, the CDR3 is TGTGCCAGCAGGGATGGACAGGTCTTTAATGAAAAACTGTTTTTT. As protein: CASRDGQVFNEKLFF.

This chain joins TRBV11-3 and TRBJ2-6; D perhaps matches TRBD1 (6 bases). Looked up from germline, CDR1 is SGHNT and CDR2 is YENEEA. CDR3 length: 19 residues. V was cut by 6 bases and J by 0 bases, with 21 bases left in between. The CDR3 loop is CASSLQGGRHSSGANVLTF. The CDR3, as DNA: TGTGCCAGCAGTCTACAGGGTGGCAGGCACTCCTCTGGGGCCAACGTCCTGACTTTC.

This clone has a single count. V and J are TRBV5-1 and TRBJ2-3; a weak D match, TRBD2 (6 bases). This CDR3 region has 14 residues. Germline V lookup: CDR1 SGHRS, CDR2 YFSETQ. Deletions cut 2 bases from V and 4 bases from J, with 11 bases between. CDR3 protein: CASSFGGPSDTQYF. The CDR3 DNA follows: TGCGCCAGCAGCTTCGGAGGGCCCTCAGATACGCAGTATTTT.

V is TRBV6-5 and J is TRBJ1-1; TRBD1 aligns across 11 bases. V was clipped by 2 bases and J by 5 bases; unmatched bases: 4. The CDR3 is made up of 15 amino acids. Germline values: CDR1 MNHEY, CDR2 SVGAGI. The CDR3 DNA is TGTGCCAGCAGTTACCCGGGACAGGGGGAAACTGAAGCTTTCTTT. Its protein is CASSYPGQGETEAFF.

The chain uses TRBV4-3 and TRBJ2-3; 14 nucleotides match TRBD2. V lost 6 bases and J lost 13; bases outside the gene matches: 3. The CDR3 contains 12 residues. Per the germline V gene, CDR1 is LGHNA and CDR2 is YSLEER. The CDR3 coding sequence is TGCGCCAGCAGTACGACTAGCGGGAGGGAGTATTTT. As protein: CASSTTSGREYF.

The chain employs TRBV10-1 and TRBJ2-7; no clear D. Trimming removed 2 bases at V and 5 bases at J, with 13 bases between. The length of the CDR3 is 14 residues. Germline V lookup: CDR1 WNHNN, CDR2 SYGVQD (reference sequence). CDR3 sequence: CASSEQAPLHEQYF. CDR3 nucleotides: TGCGCCAGCAGTGAGCAGGCTCCTCTGCACGAGCAGTACTTC.

The V and J genes are TRBV5-1 and TRBJ2-1; tentative D call: TRBD2 (6 bases). Germline loops: CDR1 SGHRS, CDR2 YFSETQ. V was shortened by 0 bases and J by 0 bases, with 7 bases between the two germline ends. This CDR3 is 15 amino acids long. The CDR3 loop is CASSLDGSSYNEQFF. The CDR3 DNA reads as TGCGCCAGCAGCTTGGACGGGAGCTCCTACAATGAGCAGTTCTTC.

The chain has TRBV27 and TRBJ2-7, with D possibly being TRBD2 (6 bases). V was trimmed by 5 bases and J by 3 bases, leaving 8 bases between them. Germline CDR1 MNHEY, CDR2 SMNVEV (reference sequence). The CDR3 sequence is 12 residues long. This CDR3 reads CASSPGLYEQYF. The DNA for the CDR3 is TGTGCCAGCAGTCCGGGACTCTACGAGCAGTACTTC.

V is TRBV6-1 and J is TRBJ2-1; D ambiguous. With 3 bases removed from V and 6 bases from J, the gap between germline ends came to 15 bases. CDR3 length equals 15 residues. CDR1 MNHNS and CDR2 SASEGT come from the germline V gene. This chain's CDR3 is CASSEVVDIPNEQFF. The CDR3 bases are TGTGCCAGCAGTGAGGTTGTAGACATCCCCAATGAGCAGTTCTTC.

This clone was recorded only once. The chain links TRBV6-5 to TRBJ2-3; 12 positions agree with TRBD2. CDR3 size: 14 residues. With V trimmed by 6 bases and J by 3 bases, 1 base remained unmatched. CDR1 is MNHEY and CDR2 is SVGAGI in the germline V gene. CDR3 sequence (DNA): TGTGCCAGCAGGACTAGCGGGAGTACAGATACGCAGTATTTT. Residues: CASRTSGSTDTQYF.

The V gene is TRBV4-1, the J gene TRBJ2-5; 9 bases are shared with TRBD2. V was pared by 3 bases and J by 4 bases, with 9 bases of the junction left unmatched. This CDR3 has 16 residues. Germline values: CDR1 MGHRA, CDR2 YSYEKL. Here the CDR3 reads CASSQNGLAGTETQYF. In DNA form, the CDR3 reads TGCGCCAGCAGCCAGAACGGGCTAGCGGGAACAGAGACCCAGTACTTC.

V gene TRBV2 combines with J gene TRBJ2-3; 10 bases agree with TRBD2. CDR1 is SNHLY, CDR2 FYNNEI, per germline. This CDR3 contains 16 residues. Trimming at V came to 7 bases and at J to 9 bases, leaving 16 bases not matched to a gene. The chain's CDR3 is CASTPTSGQEKLTQYF. CDR3 sequence (DNA): TGTGCCAGCACCCCGACTAGCGGGCAGGAGAAACTAACGCAGTATTTT.